The 13 T cell receptor beta chains below were found in one sample sequenced in a study of OX40 agonist ivuxolimab in advanced cancers. Clones were read by immunoSEQ multiplex PCR, and TCRdb kept only the in-frame ones, dropping some. The sample consists of fewer than 80,000 clones, 85% of them appearing once. The specimen comprised CD4+ or CD8+ T cells sorted from blood, sampled in a trial of the OX40 agonist ivuxolimab. The origin of the receptors is an adult with an advanced solid tumor such as melanoma, head and neck, liver or kidney cancer.

V is TRBV6-1 and J is TRBJ2-5, with D possibly matching TRBD1 (6 bases). Trimming left V 7 bases short and J 2 bases short, with 14 bases between. This CDR3 comprises 14 residues. CDR1 and CDR2 (germline): MNHNS, SASEGT. The CDR3 sequence is CASTRNTGQETQYF. In nucleotides, the CDR3 is TGTGCCAGCACCCGCAATACAGGGCAAGAGACCCAGTACTTC.

In DNA form, the CDR3 reads TGCGCCAGCAGCCAAGATGAGCGGGGGGGCTCTGGGAATGAGCAGTTCTTC. Translation: CASSQDERGGSGNEQFF. J is TRBJ2-1 and V is TRBV4-3; TRBD2 agrees at 10 bases. Per the germline V gene, CDR1 is LGHNA and CDR2 is YSLEER. Losses at the gene ends were 0 bases for V and 7 bases for J; bases not matched to a gene: 9. CDR3 size: 17 residues.

The V gene is TRBV7-2, the J gene TRBJ2-7, with a tentative D call TRBD1 (6 bases). CDR3 length: 12 residues. The V end was cut by 5 bases, the J end by 7 bases, with 12 bases between. Germline CDR1 SGHTA, CDR2 FQGNSA. The CDR3 DNA reads TGTGCCAGCAGCCTAGGGGGTTGGGAGCAGTACTTC. Its protein is CASSLGGWEQYF.

CDR3 in DNA: TGTGCCAGCAGCCCCGGCCAGCAGAGCTCCTATAATTCACCCCTCCACTTT. Translation: CASSPGQQSSYNSPLHF. The rearrangement joins TRBV7-2 to TRBJ1-6, with D unresolved. CDR1 SGHTA and CDR2 FQGNSA come from the germline V gene. Trimming removed 5 bases at V and 0 bases at J, with 14 bases between. The CDR3 consists of 17 residues.

This chain uses TRBV14 with TRBJ1-2; 9 nucleotides match TRBD1. Germline V gene lookup returns CDR1 SGHDN and CDR2 FVKESK. The trim removed 4 bases at V and 6 bases at J, leaving 3 bases unmatched. This CDR3 has 13 residues. The CDR3 here is CASSLDRGHGYTF. The CDR3 DNA reads as TGTGCCAGCAGCCTGGACAGGGGCCATGGCTACACCTTC.

The chain joins TRBV9 to TRBJ2-3, with 12 bases identical to TRBD1. This CDR3 spans 18 amino acids. CDR1 SGDLS and CDR2 YYNGEE come from the germline V gene. With 3 bases clipped from V and 1 base from J, the junction kept 9 bases outside the gene matches. The CDR3 protein is CASSAPRGQGARTDTQYF. The DNA for the CDR3 is TGTGCCAGCAGCGCCCCGCGGGGACAGGGGGCTCGCACAGATACGCAGTATTTT. Supplemented by reference TRBV9 and TRBJ2-3, the full variable domain reads DSGVTQTPKHLITATGQRVTLRCSPRSGDLSVYWYQQSLDQGLQFLIQYYNGEERAKGNILERFSAQQFPDLHSELNLSSLELGDSALYFCASSAPRGQGARTDTQYFGPGTRLTVL.

The genes are TRBV6-5 and TRBJ1-2; 9 bases are a match to TRBD1. Germline CDR1 MNHEY, CDR2 SVGAGI. The CDR3 consists of 15 residues. The trim removed 1 base at V and 5 bases at J, leaving 5 bases unmatched. CDR3 in amino acids: CASSYFDRGGYGYTF. The CDR3 DNA reads as TGTGCCAGCAGTTACTTCGACAGGGGGGGATATGGCTACACCTTC.

The chain is built from TRBV7-2 and TRBJ1-1, with D hard to call. This CDR3 region has 13 residues. The germline CDR1 and CDR2 sequences are SGHTA and FQGNSA. Trimming took off 5 bases at V and 1 base at J, with 8 bases between the two ends. The CDR3 here is CASSIGPNTEAFF. The CDR3 DNA is TGTGCCAGCAGCATCGGACCGAACACTGAAGCTTTCTTT.

This rearrangement joins TRBV7-2 to TRBJ2-1; a weak D match, TRBD2 (8 bases). The CDR3 has 15 residues. Germline V gene data show CDR1 as SGHTA and CDR2 as FQGNSA. V was shortened by 5 bases and J by 7 bases, with 18 bases between the two germline ends. Written as DNA, the CDR3 is TGTGCCAGCAGCCGGGGGGGACAGCTCAAAAATGAGCAGTTCTTC. Amino acid sequence: CASSRGGQLKNEQFF.

There are a few counts of this clone. The V call is TRBV9, the J call TRBJ1-2; TRBD1 is a possible D gene (5 bases). Germline lookup yields CDR1 SGDLS and CDR2 YYNGEE. This CDR3 comprises 13 residues. Trimming pared 5 bases from V and 7 bases from J, leaving 15 bases between. In DNA, the CDR3 is TGTGCCAGCAGAGGCACAGGAATTGGTGGCTACACCTTC. This sequence encodes CASRGTGIGGYTF.

This chain joins TRBV7-2 and TRBJ1-5; 7 bases align to TRBD1. Trimming took 5 bases from V and 4 from J; bases not matched to a gene: 8. The CDR3 is 15 residues long. Germline V gene lookup returns CDR1 SGHTA and CDR2 FQGNSA. The CDR3 DNA reads TGTGCCAGCAGCCCCTCACAGGGGTCTAATCAGCCCCAGCATTTT. Protein: CASSPSQGSNQPQHF.

V and J are TRBV7-9 and TRBJ1-4; D not resolved. The CDR3 extends over 13 amino acids. Germline CDR1 and CDR2: SEHNR and FQNEAQ (reference sequence). V gave up 7 bases and J gave up 1 base, with 7 bases separating them. The CDR3 DNA reads TGTGCCAGCAATTTTCTAACTAATGAAAAACTGTTTTTT. It yields the protein CASNFLTNEKLFF.

The chain uses TRBV7-8 and TRBJ2-5; D might be TRBD2 (5 bases). V gave up 10 bases and J gave up 2 bases, with 17 bases separating them. This CDR3 is built from 14 residues. In germline, CDR1 is SGHVS, CDR2 FQNEAQ. DNA for the CDR3: TGTGCCACCGTCCCGGACTTAAATCAAGAGACCCAGTACTTC. Encoded protein: CATVPDLNQETQYF.